This T cell receptor beta chain was found in a study of cytomegalovirus exposure and HLA in healthy donors listed by TCRdb under 2017. Notes on the research overall: An earlier analysis of 587 of the donors reported roughly 300 Gb of sequence data and around 110 million unique TCR beta sequences obtained from about 200 million T cells. An early release covering around 630 HLA-typed donors comprised roughly 300 gigabases of sequencing data and approximately 85 million unique TCR sequences. The genetic ancestry cluster associated with self-reported Caucasian donors included around four fifths of the approximately 410 genotyped donors. The aim of the study was to test whether cataloging public T cell receptors could identify signatures of past pathogen exposure. The study used immunosequencing to profile the T cell repertoires of several hundred subjects and linked those repertoires to cytomegalovirus serostatus. Along with the approximately 650-subject first cohort, a separate validation cohort of around 110 different subjects was used. To predict cytomegalovirus infection status, the study combined high-throughput TCR immunosequencing, statistical association of individual TCRs with disease status, and machine learning. To study patterns of TCR occurrence, a later analysis re-analyzed previously published TCR beta repertoires from several hundred donors and added high-resolution HLA genotyping. Rather than drawing on any new phenotypic data, the later analysis identified candidate immune exposures from TCR beta sequences and the way those sequences occurred across donors. In an earlier analysis of 587 of the donors, high-throughput TCR beta sequencing was used to judge whether each TCR beta V gene segment behaved as functional or pseudogenic. Donor age, sex, ethnicity and CMV serostatus were compiled together with the repertoire data. Genome-wide SNP genotypes for about 55% of the 666 donors were used in a later genetic analysis, which treated that subset as a discovery cohort. All discovery cohort repertoires had been generated on a single sequencing platform. HLA typing included class I and class II loci at four-digit resolution. Typing coverage differed by locus: A, B, C, DRB1 and DQB1 were typed in roughly 620-640 donors, DQA1 in approximately 520, DPA1 in around 580, and DPB1 in just under 490. Roughly 5 DR-DQ haplotypes were handled as single units for association and clustering, since linkage in the cohort was strong. Among under 450 genotyped donors of the cohort, an average of 235,054 unique TCR beta nucleotide sequences were sequenced per donor, roughly a sixth of them non-productive. Findings and caveats that apply to the study as a whole: The 87-base-pair reads could not distinguish some IMGT-functional V segments, including TRBV6-2 and TRBV6-3, so those segments were excluded. Compared with the approximately 720-donor mean, donors in an Asian-associated ancestry cluster had fewer N-insertions in productive TCRs, according to a later genetic analysis. Strong co-occurrence of HLA alleles, especially DR and DQ, made assigning TCR associations to individual alleles difficult. A cluster of highly shared sequence variants was judged likely to be a technical artifact of the sequencing pipeline. In a later analysis, HLA-associated TCR beta chains showed more clonal expansion and lower generation probabilities than non-associated chains that were equally common. Presence/absence analyses assumed roughly uniform sequencing depth across donors, an assumption that may not hold. Specific HLA alleles were associated with about 17,000 TCR beta sequences at a false discovery rate of 0.05 in a later analysis. According to a later analysis, parvovirus B19, influenza, CMV and Epstein-Barr virus appeared linked to several top co-occurrence clusters. The classifier was reported to diagnose cytomegalovirus status with high specificity and sensitivity in both the original cohort and the validation cohort. While some public TCRs were present in many individuals, most TCR sequences turned up only very rarely across donors. Linkage disequilibrium might explain the correlated functional status among segregating V segments, but an unknown experimental factor could not be excluded. Because HLA typing was unavailable for some donors at each locus, only the typed subset was used in association tests. In an earlier analysis of fewer than 700 of the donors, most TCR beta V segments appeared in productive rearrangements about 87% or about 30% of the time, broadly matching IMGT annotations. Three of the identified cytomegalovirus-associated TCR beta chains were confirmed in vitro to be specific for cytomegalovirus antigens. A later genetic analysis associated a missense DCLRE1C variant with V-gene and J-gene trimming of TCR beta chains, and an independent cohort replicated the association. A further reported finding was that TCR beta sequences accurately predicted the HLA-A and HLA-B alleles for most subjects in the first cohort. According to a later analysis, most CMV-associated TCR beta chains appeared to be HLA-restricted, and the HLA associations seemed to be driven largely by CMV exposure. CMV serostatus was the only immune exposure information available for the cohort. In this cohort, only TCR beta chains were sequenced, and detectable features were limited by the absence of alpha or paired-chain data. The study gave a list of 150 to 200 TCR beta chains associated with cytomegalovirus. About 15 rarely observed V segments, including chromosome 9 orphons, were excluded from the earlier analysis of some 590 of the donors because counts were too low. According to a later analysis, TCR association rates differed among HLA loci, with DRB1 alleles showing the most associated TCRs and HLA-C alleles showing the fewest. It was suggested by the authors that the approach could potentially be generalized to other disease states and immunological phenotypes.

The cohort consisted of 650 to 850 healthy bone marrow donors. At the time of sampling, all cohort members were nominally healthy, though unrecorded immune exposures were likely present. The donor tested CMV seronegative and was one of the 352 seronegative cohort members. A peripheral blood sample was provided by each donor, and peripheral blood mononuclear cells were used for TCR beta sequencing. The Qiagen DNeasy Blood Extraction Kit was used to extract genomic DNA from the blood cell samples. With regard to this clone: The target of this receptor is not known. Nothing much larger sits one base from this clone, and base qualities are not available.

The library was prepared using the immunoSEQ multiplex PCR assay. For the multiplex PCR, a mixture combining 60 forward primers for TCR Vbeta segments and 13 reverse primers for TCR Jbeta segments was used. The CDR3 region of rearranged TCR beta genes was amplified from genomic DNA with a multiplex PCR assay. The amplified TCR beta libraries were sequenced on the Illumina HiSeq System as 87-base-pair reads. In the source study's methods: Across the 666 repertoires, a later analysis counted 80 million or so unique TCR beta chains, approximately 12 million of which were shared by at least two donors. A nearest-neighbor algorithm error-corrected the raw reads and collapsed the reads into unique sequences, merging closely related sequences to remove PCR and sequencing errors. CDR3 sequences were aligned to IMGT reference sequences to assign V, D and J gene segments. For a sequence to be retained, a match of at least six nucleotides to both a V gene segment and a J gene segment was required. Rearrangements were classified as productive when the CDR3 lacked stop codons and remained in frame with V and J, and all other rearrangements were classified as non-productive. CDR3 was defined according to IMGT convention as the region running from the second conserved V-encoded cysteine to the conserved J-encoded phenylalanine. The earlier analysis of 587 of the donors excluded sequences that lacked an unambiguous match to a single V gene segment. In an earlier analysis of a few hundred of the donors, V segments were called functional above 56.7% productive rearrangements and were called segregating when the between-donor standard deviation exceeded 5%. A statistical classification framework was developed to diagnose cytomegalovirus status using the catalog of TCR beta chain sequences. V and J gene assignment, in a later analysis, came from comparing TCR nucleotide sequences with IMGT/GENE-DB human TR gene sequences. Using the TCRdist pipeline, a later analysis assigned CDR3 sequences along with most-parsimonious VDJ recombination scenarios. In a later analysis, every TCR beta chain was defined by the combination of its CDR3 amino acid sequence and its V-gene family, and reads without a unique V-gene family were dropped. In a later analysis, 450 to 600 highly shared, low-generation-probability nucleotide sequences were removed to address suspected cross-contamination and a sequencing artifact. For each public chain, a later analysis derived a clonal expansion index from normalized ranks of inferred template counts within each repertoire. Generation probabilities in a later analysis came from a VDJ recombination model fitted to out-of-frame rearrangements, and those results were checked against IGoR. In a later analysis, hypergeometric tests were used to score TCR-TCR, TCR-HLA and TCR-CMV co-occurrence, with a repertoire-size bias correction applied to TCR pairs. A later analysis estimated false discovery rates by permuting HLA or CMV assignments 20 times. In a later analysis, co-occurring TCRs were grouped using DBSCAN, and TCRdist sequence similarity was added for clustering within HLA-allele-positive subsets. For co-occurrence clustering, repertoires with fewer than 30,000 or more than 120,000 public chains were excluded, along with four to six repertoires with anomalous nucleotide sharing. TCRdb mirrors the immuneACCESS table, restricted to in-frame sequences. Some clones are absent from its copies; in checked studies, under half trace to an unresolved V gene, and the reason for the others is unknown. V and J calls and clone size are those listed in that table; D and trimming were worked out from the DNA. Recorded for this sample are 120,000 or so clones; 81% of them occurred a single time. Of the sample, 2% to 2.5% is held by the ten largest clones.

The CDR1 and CDR2 encoded by the germline V gene are SGHNT and YENEEA. The CDR3 sequence holds 17 residues, the cysteine and phenylalanine included. Just the 51-base CDR3 DNA is kept, in frame starting at base 1. Trimming leaves V shorter by 5 bases and J shorter by 3 bases, with the junction holding 6 bases beyond the gene matches. The chain uses TRBV11-3 and TRBJ2-3; TRBD2 matches 15 bases in the middle. Sequenced: PBMCs. The TCR sequence derives from a woman aged 35 to 49 in good health and CMV-seronegative. The CDR3 protein is CASSPWTSGGATDTQYF. The DNA is as follows: TGTGCCAGCAGCCCCTGGACTAGCGGGGGGGCGACAGATACGCAGTATTTT.